Described below is a single T cell receptor (beta chain) sequence and its context. This CDR3 has 15 residues. With 0 bases clipped from V and 6 bases from J, the junction kept 6 bases outside the gene matches. Germline-derived CDR1 and CDR2 are MNHEY and SVGAGI. This table comes from immunoSEQ multiplex PCR, and its TCRdb copy is limited to in-frame clones, with some not included. Of 65,000 to 85,000 clones in the sample, 60% to 85% were seen once. This sample is drawn from a study of blood T cell repertoires in COVID-19. In the study overall: The analysed material was cDNA or gDNA that came from T cells, B-cell-depleted T cells, or PBMCs.

Sequenced sample: peripheral blood. The chain couples TRBV6-5 to TRBJ1-2, with 8 bases identical to TRBD1. This sequence was found in a human donor in a cohort sampled during active COVID-19. Here the CDR3 reads CASSYSTGASHGYTF. CDR3 DNA: TGTGCCAGCAGTTACTCGACAGGGGCAAGCCATGGCTACACCTTC.